These T cell receptor beta chains were read from a single sample in a study of T cell responses to AZD1222 COVID-19 vaccine. Clones were sequenced by immunoSEQ multiplex PCR, and TCRdb holds only the in-frame ones, with some missing. This sample has 35,000 to 45,000 clones, with roughly 80% found just once. This sample comprised peripheral blood, obtained on day 0 of AZD1222 vaccination. The origin of the receptors is an adult in good health. CDR3s include the opening cysteine and the closing phenylalanine or tryptophan. A D gene is named only where the DNA matches it firmly. Clone size is shown for a subset of rows, as once, few, many or a class of expanded clone.

v_call	d_call	j_call	clone_size	cdr3_nt	cdr3_aa
TRBV6-1	.	TRBJ1-5	.	TGTGCCAGCAGTGATACAGGGACTCAGCCCCAGCATTTT	CASSDTGTQPQHF
TRBV6-5	TRBD2	TRBJ2-1	.	TGTGCCAGCAGTTACTCGGGAGGGACCGAGCAGTTCTTC	CASSYSGGTEQFF
TRBV30	.	TRBJ1-2	.	TGTGCCTGGAGTGTACAGGGAGACTACACCTTC	CAWSVQGDYTF
TRBV19	.	TRBJ1-2	.	TGTGCCAGTAGTAAAGAGGGGGAGTCTGGCTACACCTTC	CASSKEGESGYTF
TRBV11-3	.	TRBJ2-3	.	TGTGCCAGCTCCAAGGAGGGGACTGCGCAGTATTTT	CASSKEGTAQYF
TRBV7-2	.	TRBJ2-4	.	TGTGCCAGCAGCGTGGAGCATAGGCGCAAAAACATTCAGTACTTC	CASSVEHRRKNIQYF
TRBV30	.	TRBJ2-3	once	TGTGCCTGGGATAGGGGGAGCACAGATACGCAGTATTTT	CAWDRGSTDTQYF
TRBV19	.	TRBJ1-1	.	TGTGCCAGTAACCAGGGCCGCGTCACTGAAGCTTTCTTT	CASNQGRVTEAFF
TRBV5-6	TRBD1	TRBJ1-5	.	TGTGCCAGCAGCTTGGGGGCCAGGGACAGGGATGGTTGGCCCCAGCATTTT	CASSLGARDRDGWPQHF
TRBV4-1	.	TRBJ1-2	few	TGCGCCAGCAGCCAAGATGGCCAGGGCTCTAGCGGCTACACCTTC	CASSQDGQGSSGYTF
TRBV2	.	TRBJ1-4	.	TGTGCCACCAAGCGGGGTCTGAATGAAAAACTGTTTTTT	CATKRGLNEKLFF
TRBV24-1	.	TRBJ1-5	.	TGTGCCACCAGTGACCCCGGGACACCCGCCCAGCATTTT	CATSDPGTPAQHF
TRBV28	.	TRBJ2-3	.	TGTGCCAGCAGTGAAGGCACAGATACGCAGTATTTT	CASSEGTDTQYF
TRBV6-5	TRBD1	TRBJ2-1	.	TGTGCCAGCACCGGGACAGCCAACTACAATGAGCAGTTCTTC	CASTGTANYNEQFF
TRBV28	.	TRBJ1-5	.	TGTGCCAGCAGTTTAGCGACAGAACATCAGCCCCAGCATTTT	CASSLATEHQPQHF
TRBV4-1	.	TRBJ1-4	.	TGCGCCAGCAGCCTATCCGGACAGCCCGCAACTAATGAAAAACTGTTTTTT	CASSLSGQPATNEKLFF
TRBV3-1/TRBV3-2	.	TRBJ1-4	.	TGTGCCAGCAGCCAAGATCAAGTGGGAGGGGCTGTTTTTTTT	CASSQDQVGGAVFF
TRBV7-7	.	TRBJ2-2	.	TGTGCTAGCAGCTTGGCGGGGTCCGGGGAGCTGTTTTTT	CASSLAGSGELFF
TRBV7-2	.	TRBJ1-5	.	TGTGCCAGCAGCTTACTCCAGGGGATACTTCAGCCCCAGCATTTT	CASSLLQGILQPQHF
TRBV18	.	TRBJ2-5	.	TGTGCCAGCTCACTCGATCTCCCGCCGCAAGAGACCCAGTACTTC	CASSLDLPPQETQYF
TRBV24-1	.	TRBJ2-7	.	TGTGCCACCAGTGCGGACTCCTCCTACGAGCAGTACTTC	CATSADSSYEQYF
TRBV28	.	TRBJ2-4	.	TGTGCCAGCAGTTTTTCGGGGGCGACCAAAAACATTCAGTACTTC	CASSFSGATKNIQYF
TRBV6-5	.	TRBJ2-3	.	TGTGCCAGCAGGGGGGGTGGGGCGAGCACAGATACGCAGTATTTT	CASRGGGASTDTQYF
TRBV6-4	.	TRBJ2-2	.	TGTGCCAGCAGTAAAAACGAAATCACCGGGGAGCTGTTTTTT	CASSKNEITGELFF
TRBV6-5	.	TRBJ1-1	few	TGTGCCAGCAGACCCACTTCGGGGCGAACTGAAGCTTTCTTT	CASRPTSGRTEAFF
TRBV5-5	TRBD1	TRBJ2-7	.	TGTGCCAGCAGCTTGGCCATTGGGACAGGGACCCACGAGCAGTACTTC	CASSLAIGTGTHEQYF
TRBV9	.	TRBJ2-3	.	TGTGCCAGCAGCGTCAGAGATACGCAGTATTTT	CASSVRDTQYF
TRBV28	.	TRBJ1-3	.	TGTGCCAGCAGTTTAAGGATTTCGGGAAACACCATATATTTT	CASSLRISGNTIYF
TRBV6-4	TRBD1	TRBJ1-1	.	TGTGCCAGCAGTGCGGGACAGGGGGTTGAAGCTTTCTTT	CASSAGQGVEAFF
TRBV10-3	TRBD1	TRBJ2-7	.	TGTGCCATCAGTGAAGTGGTAGGGGGCGAAGGGTCCCACGAGCAGTACTTC	CAISEVVGGEGSHEQYF
TRBV30	.	TRBJ1-5	.	TGTGCCTGGAGCCCAGTGGGCAGAAACAATCAGCCCCAGCATTTT	CAWSPVGRNNQPQHF
TRBV12-3/TRBV12-4	.	TRBJ1-2	.	TGTGCCAGCAGTTTAGCGCATGAATATGGCTACACCTTC	CASSLAHEYGYTF
TRBV3-1/TRBV3-2	.	TRBJ1-3	.	TGTGCCAGCAGCCCGCCAGGGACCTACACCATATATTTT	CASSPPGTYTIYF
TRBV6-6	TRBD1	TRBJ2-5	.	TGTGCCAGCAGTTACACCGGGACAGACCAAGAGACCCAGTACTTC	CASSYTGTDQETQYF
TRBV6-5	.	TRBJ1-2	.	TGTGCCAGCAGTCCACGGGCCGATGGCTACACCTTC	CASSPRADGYTF
TRBV7-2	.	TRBJ2-5	.	TGTGCCAGCAGCTTAGGGACGGAGACCCAGTACTTC	CASSLGTETQYF
TRBV5-1	.	TRBJ2-5	.	TGCGCCAGCAGATTGGCGGGAGAGACCCAGTACTTC	CASRLAGETQYF
TRBV7-2	TRBD1	TRBJ2-3	.	TGTGCCAGCAGCCAGGACAGGGTGACAGATACGCAGTATTTT	CASSQDRVTDTQYF
TRBV7-9	.	TRBJ1-1	.	TGTGCCAGCAGCTTAGGTGGCGGGGCTCCCTTTAACACTGAAGCTTTCTTT	CASSLGGGAPFNTEAFF
TRBV4-2	.	TRBJ2-5	.	TGTGCCAGCAGCAAAATGGCCCCACAAGAGACCCAGTACTTC	CASSKMAPQETQYF
TRBV10-3	.	TRBJ1-1	.	TGTGCCATCAGTGGACAGGCCAGGGCTGAAGCTTTCTTT	CAISGQARAEAFF
TRBV3-1/TRBV3-2	.	TRBJ1-2	.	TGTGCCAGCAGCCCAGAAGAGGGGTATGGCTACACCTTC	CASSPEEGYGYTF
TRBV6-5	TRBD1	TRBJ2-5	.	TGTGCCAGCAGTTCTTTCACGGGACAGGGGCAAGAGACCCAGTACTTC	CASSSFTGQGQETQYF
TRBV28	TRBD2	TRBJ2-5	few	TGTGCCAGCACGTCGGGGGGGGAAGAGACCCAGTACTTC	CASTSGGEETQYF
TRBV6-5	.	TRBJ2-7	.	TGTGCCAGCAGGCAGCTATGGACGAGCTCCTACGAGCAGTACTTC	CASRQLWTSSYEQYF
TRBV5-1	.	TRBJ2-3	.	TGCGCCAGCAGCTTGGGGGCTAGCACAGATACGCAGTATTTT	CASSLGASTDTQYF
TRBV7-8	.	TRBJ2-2	.	TGTGCCAGCAGCTTGAGATTTCAGGGCTCGGGAACCGGGGAGCTGTTTTTT	CASSLRFQGSGTGELFF
TRBV29-1	TRBD1	TRBJ1-2	few	TGCAGCGTTGAAGATAAGGACAGGGTGAGCTACACCTTC	CSVEDKDRVSYTF
TRBV10-3	.	TRBJ1-1	few	TGTGCCATCAGATCGCAGGGATCGGGCACTGAAGCTTTCTTT	CAIRSQGSGTEAFF
TRBV5-1	TRBD1	TRBJ2-7	.	TGCGCCAGCAGCCGCAGGGACAGGGGTGACGAGCAGTACTTC	CASSRRDRGDEQYF
TRBV5-6	.	TRBJ2-7	.	TGTGCCAGCAGCACCGCGCGAGAATGGGAGGAGCAGTACTTC	CASSTAREWEEQYF
TRBV30	TRBD2	TRBJ2-3	.	TGTGCCTGGAGTCGGGCGGCTAGCGGGGGTACCGGGGATACGCAGTATTTT	CAWSRAASGGTGDTQYF
TRBV19	.	TRBJ1-2	.	TGTGCCAGTAGTCCGGACAGCCCATATGGCTACACCTTC	CASSPDSPYGYTF
TRBV12-2	.	TRBJ1-2	.	TGTGCAAGTCGCTTAGTAGTAGATGGCTACACCTTC	CASRLVVDGYTF
TRBV4-2	TRBD1	TRBJ1-2	.	TGTGCCAGCAGACAGGGGACAGGAGCCTACTATGGCTACACCTTC	CASRQGTGAYYGYTF
TRBV19	TRBD2	TRBJ2-5	.	TGTGCCAGTAGTATCCGAGCGGGGGCTGTCCAAGAGACCCAGTACTTC	CASSIRAGAVQETQYF
TRBV12-3/TRBV12-4	.	TRBJ1-2	few	TGTGCCAGCAGTTTGGGGGGCGCTCAAACCCCCCTCTTC	CASSLGGAQTPLF
TRBV6-5	.	TRBJ2-7	.	TGTGCCAGCAACGTAGGACTTTCCTCTTCGAGTGAGCAGTACTTC	CASNVGLSSSSEQYF
TRBV11-3	TRBD2	TRBJ2-1	.	TGTGCCAGCAGCTTAGATCGATCCAGCGGGGGGTACAATGAGCAGTTCTTC	CASSLDRSSGGYNEQFF
TRBV2	.	TRBJ1-5	.	TGTGCCAGCCAAGGACACTCACGGGATCAGACCCAGCATTTT	CASQGHSRDQTQHF